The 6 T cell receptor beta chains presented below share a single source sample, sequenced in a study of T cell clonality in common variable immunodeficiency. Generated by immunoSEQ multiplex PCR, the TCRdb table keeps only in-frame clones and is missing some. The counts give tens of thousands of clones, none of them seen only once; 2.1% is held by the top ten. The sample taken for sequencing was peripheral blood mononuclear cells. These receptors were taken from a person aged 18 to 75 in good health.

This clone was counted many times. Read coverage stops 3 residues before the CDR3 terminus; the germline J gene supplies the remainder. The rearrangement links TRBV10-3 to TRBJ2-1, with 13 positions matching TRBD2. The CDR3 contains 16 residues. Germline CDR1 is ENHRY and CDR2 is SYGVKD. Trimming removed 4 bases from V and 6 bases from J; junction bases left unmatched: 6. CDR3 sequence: CAISGGLAGAPNEQFF. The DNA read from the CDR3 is TGTGCCATCAGTGGTGGACTAGCGGGAGCCCCCAATGAG.

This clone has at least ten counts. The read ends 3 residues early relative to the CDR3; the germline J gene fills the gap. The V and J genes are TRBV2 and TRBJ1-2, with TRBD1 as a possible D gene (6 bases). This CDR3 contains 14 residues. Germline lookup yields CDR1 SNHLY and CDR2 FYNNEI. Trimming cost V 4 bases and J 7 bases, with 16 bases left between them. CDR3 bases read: TGTGCCAGCAGTGGCGTAGGGGGTGGAGGTGGC. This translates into CASSGVGGGGG. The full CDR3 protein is CASSGVGGGGGYTF.

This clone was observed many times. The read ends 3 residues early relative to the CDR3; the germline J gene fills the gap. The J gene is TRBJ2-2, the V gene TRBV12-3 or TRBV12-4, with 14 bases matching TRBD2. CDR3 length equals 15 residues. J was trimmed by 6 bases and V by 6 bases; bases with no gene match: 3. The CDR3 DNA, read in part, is TGTGCCAGCAGCTTGACTAGCGGGAGGGCCGGGGAG. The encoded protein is CASSLTSGRAGE. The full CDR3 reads CASSLTSGRAGELFF.

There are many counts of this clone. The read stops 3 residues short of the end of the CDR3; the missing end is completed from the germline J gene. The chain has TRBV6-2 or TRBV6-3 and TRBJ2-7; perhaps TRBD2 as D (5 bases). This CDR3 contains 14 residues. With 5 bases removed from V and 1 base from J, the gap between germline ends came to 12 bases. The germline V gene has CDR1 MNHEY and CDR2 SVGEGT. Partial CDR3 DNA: TGTGCCAGCAGTGGGCCGGGGTATTCCTACGAG. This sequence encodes CASSGPGYSYE. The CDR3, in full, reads CASSGPGYSYEQYF.

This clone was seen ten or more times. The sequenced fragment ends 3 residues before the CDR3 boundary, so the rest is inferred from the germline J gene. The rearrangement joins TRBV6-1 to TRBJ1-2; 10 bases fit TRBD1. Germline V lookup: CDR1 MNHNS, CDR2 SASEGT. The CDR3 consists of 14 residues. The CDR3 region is CASSERGTGAGYTF. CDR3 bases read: TGTGCCAGCAGTGAAAGGGGGACAGGGGCGGGC.

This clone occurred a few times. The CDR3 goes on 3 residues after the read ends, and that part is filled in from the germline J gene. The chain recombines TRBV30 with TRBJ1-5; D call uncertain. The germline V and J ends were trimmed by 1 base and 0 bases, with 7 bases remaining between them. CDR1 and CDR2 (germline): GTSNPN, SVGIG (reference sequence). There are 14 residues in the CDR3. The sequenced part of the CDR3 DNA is TGTGCCTGGAGTGATAACTATAGCAATCAGCCC. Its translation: CAWSDNYSNQP. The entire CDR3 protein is CAWSDNYSNQPQHF. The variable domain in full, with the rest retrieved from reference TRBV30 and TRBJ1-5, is SQTIHQWPATLVQPVGSPLSLECTVEGTSNPNLYWYRQAAGRGLQLLFYSVGIGQISSEVPQNLSASRPQDRQFILSSKKLLLSDSGFYLCAWSDNYSNQPQHFGDGTRLSIL.